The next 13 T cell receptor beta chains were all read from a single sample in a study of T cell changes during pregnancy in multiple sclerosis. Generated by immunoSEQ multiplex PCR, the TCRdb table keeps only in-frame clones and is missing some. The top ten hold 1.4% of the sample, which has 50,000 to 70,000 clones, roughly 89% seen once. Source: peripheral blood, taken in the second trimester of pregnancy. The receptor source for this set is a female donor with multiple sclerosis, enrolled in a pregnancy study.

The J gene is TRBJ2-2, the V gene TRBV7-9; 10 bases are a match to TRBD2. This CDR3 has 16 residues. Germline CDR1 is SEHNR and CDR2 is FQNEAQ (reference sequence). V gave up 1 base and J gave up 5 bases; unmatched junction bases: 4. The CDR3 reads CASSLDPAGGTGELFF. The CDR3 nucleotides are TGTGCCAGCAGCTTAGACCCAGCGGGAGGGACCGGGGAGCTGTTTTTT.

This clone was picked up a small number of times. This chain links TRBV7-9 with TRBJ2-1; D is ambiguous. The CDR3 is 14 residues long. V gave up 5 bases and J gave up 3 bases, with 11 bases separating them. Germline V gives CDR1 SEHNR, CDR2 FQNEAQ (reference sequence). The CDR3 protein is CASSADSFYNEQFF. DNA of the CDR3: TGTGCCAGCAGCGCCGACTCCTTCTACAATGAGCAGTTCTTC.

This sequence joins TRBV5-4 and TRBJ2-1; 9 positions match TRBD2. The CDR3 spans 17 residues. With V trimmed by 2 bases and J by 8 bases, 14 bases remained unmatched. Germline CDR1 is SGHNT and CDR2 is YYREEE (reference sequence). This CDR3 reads CASSFEGWREGSDEQFF. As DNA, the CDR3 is TGTGCCAGCAGCTTCGAAGGCTGGCGGGAGGGCTCGGATGAGCAGTTCTTC.

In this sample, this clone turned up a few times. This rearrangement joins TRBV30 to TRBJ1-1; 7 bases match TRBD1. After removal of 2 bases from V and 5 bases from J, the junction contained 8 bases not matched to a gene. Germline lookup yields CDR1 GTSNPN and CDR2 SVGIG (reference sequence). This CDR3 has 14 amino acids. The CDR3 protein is CAWSLQGGRTEAFF. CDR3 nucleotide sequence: TGTGCCTGGAGTCTCCAGGGGGGTCGGACTGAAGCTTTCTTT.

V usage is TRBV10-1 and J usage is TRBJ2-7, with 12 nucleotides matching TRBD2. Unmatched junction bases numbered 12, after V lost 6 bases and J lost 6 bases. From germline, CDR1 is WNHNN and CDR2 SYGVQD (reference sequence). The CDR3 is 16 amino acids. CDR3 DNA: TGCGCCAGCAGCCCCCTACTAGCGGGAGGCCGGTTCGAGCAGTACTTC. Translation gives CASSPLLAGGRFEQYF.

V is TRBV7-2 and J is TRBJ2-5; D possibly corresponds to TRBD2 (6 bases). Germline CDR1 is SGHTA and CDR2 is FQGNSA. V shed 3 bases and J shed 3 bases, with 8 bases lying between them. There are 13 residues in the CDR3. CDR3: CASSLGTEETQYF. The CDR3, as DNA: TGTGCCAGCAGCTTGGGGACTGAAGAGACCCAGTACTTC.

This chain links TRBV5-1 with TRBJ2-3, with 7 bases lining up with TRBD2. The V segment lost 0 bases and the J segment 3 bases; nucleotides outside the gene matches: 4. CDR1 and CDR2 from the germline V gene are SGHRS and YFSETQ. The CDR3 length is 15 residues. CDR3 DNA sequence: TGCGCCAGCAGCTTGGCCTTGGGGGGGACAGATACGCAGTATTTT. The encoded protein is CASSLALGGTDTQYF.

CDR3 sequence (DNA): TGTGCAAGTCGCTTAGTTGGTAGCGGGAGGGCCGTTAGTAAAGATACGCAGTATTTT. Translated, it gives CASRLVGSGRAVSKDTQYF. The rearrangement links TRBV12-2 to TRBJ2-3; the DNA was not compared with TRBD2, the D call given in the table. TRBV12-2 is listed as a pseudogene. This CDR3 is 19 amino acids long.

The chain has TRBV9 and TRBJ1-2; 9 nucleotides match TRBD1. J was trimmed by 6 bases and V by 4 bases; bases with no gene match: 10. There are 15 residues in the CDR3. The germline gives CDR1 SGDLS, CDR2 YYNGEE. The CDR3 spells CASSPPPGQGHGYTF. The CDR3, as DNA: TGTGCCAGCAGCCCTCCACCGGGACAGGGCCATGGCTACACCTTC.

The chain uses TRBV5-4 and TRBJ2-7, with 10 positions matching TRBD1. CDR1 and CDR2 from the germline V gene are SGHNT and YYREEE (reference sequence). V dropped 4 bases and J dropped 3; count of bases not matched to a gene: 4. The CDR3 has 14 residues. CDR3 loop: CASSRTGGNYEQYF. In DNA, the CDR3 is TGTGCCAGCAGCCGGACAGGGGGAAACTACGAGCAGTACTTC.

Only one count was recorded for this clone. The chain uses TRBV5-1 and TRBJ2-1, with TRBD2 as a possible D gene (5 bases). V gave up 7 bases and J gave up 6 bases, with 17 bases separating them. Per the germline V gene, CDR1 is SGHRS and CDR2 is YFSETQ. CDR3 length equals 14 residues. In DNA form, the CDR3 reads TGCGCCAGCGGCCCTGTCGGGAATAGCAATGAGCAGTTCTTC. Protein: CASGPVGNSNEQFF.

CDR3 loop: CASSTDTTYGYTF. CDR3 nucleotide sequence: TGTGCCAGCAGCACGGACACTACCTATGGCTACACCTTC. The rearrangement uses TRBV5-6 and TRBJ1-2; D might be TRBD1 (5 bases). The V end lost 4 bases, the J end lost 4 bases, and 11 bases lay between the germline ends. The CDR3 is 13 amino acids. The V gene's germline CDR1 is SGHDT and CDR2 YYEEEE.

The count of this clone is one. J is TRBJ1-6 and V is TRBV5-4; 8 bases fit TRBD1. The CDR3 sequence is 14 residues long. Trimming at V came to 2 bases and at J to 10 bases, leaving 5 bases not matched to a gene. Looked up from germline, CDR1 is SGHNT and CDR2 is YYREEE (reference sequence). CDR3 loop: CASSFDRGDSPLHF. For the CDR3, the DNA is TGTGCCAGCAGCTTTGACAGGGGCGACTCACCCCTCCACTTT.